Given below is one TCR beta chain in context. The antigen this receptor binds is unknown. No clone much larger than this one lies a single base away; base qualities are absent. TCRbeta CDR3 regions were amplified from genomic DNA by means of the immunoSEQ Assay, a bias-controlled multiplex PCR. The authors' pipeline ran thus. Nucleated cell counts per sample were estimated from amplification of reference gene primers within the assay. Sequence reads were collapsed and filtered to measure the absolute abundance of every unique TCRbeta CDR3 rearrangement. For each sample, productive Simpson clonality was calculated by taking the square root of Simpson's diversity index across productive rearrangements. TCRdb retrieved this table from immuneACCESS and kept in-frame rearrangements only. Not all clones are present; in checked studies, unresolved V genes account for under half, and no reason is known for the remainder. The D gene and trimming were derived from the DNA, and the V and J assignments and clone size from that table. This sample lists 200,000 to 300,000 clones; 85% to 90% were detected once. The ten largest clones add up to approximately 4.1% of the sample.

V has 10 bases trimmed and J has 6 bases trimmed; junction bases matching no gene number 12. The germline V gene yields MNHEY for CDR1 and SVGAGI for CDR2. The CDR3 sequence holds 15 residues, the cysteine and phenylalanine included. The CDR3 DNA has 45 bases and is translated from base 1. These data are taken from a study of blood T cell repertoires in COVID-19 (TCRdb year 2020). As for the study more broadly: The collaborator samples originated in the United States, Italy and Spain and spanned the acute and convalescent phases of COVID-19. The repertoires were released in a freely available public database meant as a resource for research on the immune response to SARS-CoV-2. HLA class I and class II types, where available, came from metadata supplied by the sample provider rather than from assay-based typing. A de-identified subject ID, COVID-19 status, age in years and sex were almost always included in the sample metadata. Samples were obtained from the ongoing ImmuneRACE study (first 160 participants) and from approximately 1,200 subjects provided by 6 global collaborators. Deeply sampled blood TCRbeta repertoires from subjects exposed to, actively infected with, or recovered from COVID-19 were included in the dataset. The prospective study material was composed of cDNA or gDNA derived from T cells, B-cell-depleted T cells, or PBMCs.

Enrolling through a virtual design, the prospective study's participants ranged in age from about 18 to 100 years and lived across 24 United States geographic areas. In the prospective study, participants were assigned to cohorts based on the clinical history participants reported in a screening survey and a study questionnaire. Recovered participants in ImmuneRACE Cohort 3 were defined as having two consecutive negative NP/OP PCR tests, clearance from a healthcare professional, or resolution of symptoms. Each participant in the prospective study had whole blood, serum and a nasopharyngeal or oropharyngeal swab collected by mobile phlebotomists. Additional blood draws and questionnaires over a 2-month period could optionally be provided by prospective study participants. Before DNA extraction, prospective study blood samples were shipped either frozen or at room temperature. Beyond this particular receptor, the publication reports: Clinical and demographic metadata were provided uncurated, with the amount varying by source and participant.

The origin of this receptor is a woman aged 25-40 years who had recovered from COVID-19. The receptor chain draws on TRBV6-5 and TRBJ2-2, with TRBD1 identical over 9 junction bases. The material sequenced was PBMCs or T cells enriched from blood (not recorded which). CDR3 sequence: CATTGQTGGAGELFF. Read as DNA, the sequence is TGTGCCACCACGGGCCAGACAGGGGGGGCCGGGGAGCTGTTTTTT.